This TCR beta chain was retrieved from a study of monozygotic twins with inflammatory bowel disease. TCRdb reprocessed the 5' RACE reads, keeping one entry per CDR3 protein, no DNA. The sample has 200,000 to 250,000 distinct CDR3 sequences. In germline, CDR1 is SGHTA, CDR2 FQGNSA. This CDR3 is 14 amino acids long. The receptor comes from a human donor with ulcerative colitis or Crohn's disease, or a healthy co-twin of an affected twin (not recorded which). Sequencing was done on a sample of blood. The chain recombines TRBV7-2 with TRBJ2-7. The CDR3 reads CASSFAPGPYEQYF.